These T cell receptor beta chains were read from a single sample in a study of cytomegalovirus exposure and HLA in healthy donors. Profiled with immunoSEQ multiplex PCR; TCRdb holds only in-frame clones, not every one. The sample table includes some 140,000 clones. Material for sequencing was PBMCs. The receptors come from a woman aged 40-49 years in good health and CMV-seronegative. The CDR3 runs from the conserved cysteine through the conserved F or W. The order of the fields is V gene, D gene, J gene, CDR3 protein, CDR3 DNA. D genes are given only for firm matches.

V: TRBV4-2; D: TRBD2; J: TRBJ2-1; CDR3: CASSQVGTSSGEQFF; DNA: TGTGCCAGCAGCCAAGTAGGGACTAGCTCTGGAGAGCAGTTCTTC
V: TRBV9; D: -; J: TRBJ1-5; CDR3: CASSVVNSRASNQPQHF; DNA: TGTGCCAGCAGCGTAGTGAATAGCAGGGCTAGCAATCAGCCCCAGCATTTT
V: TRBV27; D: TRBD1; J: TRBJ1-1; CDR3: CASSFWDRGEAFF; DNA: TGTGCCAGCAGTTTTTGGGACAGGGGGGAAGCTTTCTTT
V: TRBV7-9; D: -; J: TRBJ2-1; CDR3: CASSLAEGAYNEQFF; DNA: TGTGCCAGCAGCTTAGCGGAAGGAGCTTACAATGAGCAGTTCTTC
V: TRBV2; D: -; J: TRBJ2-3; CDR3: CASGGQTTDTQYF; DNA: TGTGCCAGCGGAGGACAGACCACAGATACGCAGTATTTT
V: TRBV29-1; D: -; J: TRBJ1-6; CDR3: CSVDAATCSYNSPLHF; DNA: TGCAGCGTTGATGCCGCGACTTGCTCCTATAATTCACCCCTCCACTTT
V: TRBV6-4; D: TRBD2; J: TRBJ2-3; CDR3: CASSEGLAASTDTQYF; DNA: TGTGCCAGCAGTGAAGGACTAGCGGCTAGCACAGATACGCAGTATTTT
V: TRBV7-2; D: -; J: TRBJ1-2; CDR3: CASSLVVGRTSNYGYTF; DNA: TGTGCCAGCAGCTTAGTAGTGGGGCGGACGTCTAACTATGGCTACACCTTC
V: TRBV9; D: -; J: TRBJ1-3; CDR3: CASSVHTLGSSGVNGNTIYF; DNA: TGTGCCAGCAGCGTCCACACCCTAGGGAGTTCAGGGGTAAATGGAAACACCATATATTTT
V: TRBV18; D: -; J: TRBJ1-1; CDR3: CASSPFTGPTEAFF; DNA: TGTGCCAGCTCACCTTTTACAGGGCCCACTGAAGCTTTCTTT
V: TRBV18; D: -; J: TRBJ1-6; CDR3: CASSPGSMDNSPLHF; DNA: TGTGCCAGCTCACCGGGCTCCATGGATAATTCACCCCTCCACTTT
V: TRBV7-9; D: TRBD1; J: TRBJ2-1; CDR3: CASSSHDRVHEQFF; DNA: TGTGCCAGCAGCTCTCATGACAGGGTCCATGAGCAGTTCTTC
V: TRBV7-2; D: -; J: TRBJ2-2; CDR3: CASSAQVHGELFF; DNA: TGTGCCAGCAGCGCCCAGGTTCACGGGGAGCTGTTTTTT
V: TRBV7-9; D: -; J: TRBJ2-2; CDR3: CASSLLSTGELFF; DNA: TGTGCCAGCAGCTTATTATCTACCGGGGAGCTGTTTTTT
V: TRBV10-3; D: -; J: TRBJ1-5; CDR3: CAITGGRGQPQHF; DNA: TGTGCCATCACCGGGGGGCGCGGTCAGCCCCAGCATTTT
V: TRBV4-1; D: TRBD1; J: TRBJ2-7; CDR3: CASSHHDRDLYEQYF; DNA: TGCGCCAGCAGCCACCATGACAGGGATCTCTACGAGCAGTACTTC
V: TRBV7-9; D: -; J: TRBJ2-1; CDR3: CASSLASGAYNEQFF; DNA: TGTGCCAGCAGCTTAGCGTCGGGGGCCTACAATGAGCAGTTCTTC
V: TRBV27; D: -; J: TRBJ2-1; CDR3: CASSLRTGHQFF; DNA: TGTGCCAGCAGCCTACGGACGGGACACCAGTTCTTC
V: TRBV18; D: -; J: TRBJ1-1; CDR3: CASSSTELDTEAFF; DNA: TGTGCCAGCTCTTCAACCGAGTTGGACACTGAAGCTTTCTTT